The entry below describes one T cell receptor (beta chain). The antigen remains unidentified. Here immunoSEQ multiplex PCR was the method, and the copy in TCRdb shows in-frame clones only, minus some. Among about 52,000 clones listed, approximately 94% were seen once. CDR1 MDHEN and CDR2 SYDVKM come from the germline V gene. V lost 6 bases and J lost 10; bases outside the gene matches: 10. This CDR3 is built from 13 residues. These data come from a study of T cells after posttransplantation cyclophosphamide. This related bone marrow graft donor gave peripheral blood on the day of marrow donation. Overall study results and limits: TRB clonality was highly associated with recipient CMV seropositivity and reactivation. Skin or GI-infiltrating T cells shared few TRB sequences with blood. Donor CD8+ memory clones often dominated recipient blood repertoires at later times.

The sequencing sample was made of PBMCs. The TCR originated in a woman in her twenties or thirties in good health and a related stem cell transplant donor. This chain joins TRBV28 and TRBJ1-1; TRBD1 aligns across 8 bases. The CDR3 DNA reads TGTGCCAGCAGCCATCAGGGGGCGTCAGGAGCTTTCTTT. Residues: CASSHQGASGAFF.